These T cell receptor beta chains were read from a single sample in a study of early T cells in non-severe SARS-CoV-2 infection. TCRdb re-called the 5' RACE reads through MiXCR, storing one row per CDR3 protein. Of about 64,000 distinct CDR3 sequences listed, 18% were seen once; the top ten hold over 8%. Here the sequenced sample was whole blood, taken at baseline. These receptor sequences come from an adult who was a healthcare worker with PCR-confirmed SARS-CoV-2 infection or an uninfected control (not recorded which). Both conserved end residues are part of each CDR3. Fields, in order: D gene, clone size, V gene, CDR3 length, J gene, CDR3 DNA, CDR3 protein. The D gene is left open where the match is weak. Clone sizes are given selectively: once, few, many, or a class where the clone is expanded.

.	.	TRBV30	12	TRBJ1-1	TGTGCCTACCGCCGGGGCGGCACTGAAGCTTTCTTT	CAYRRGGTEAFF
.	.	TRBV6-5	12	TRBJ2-7	TGTGCCAGCAGCGCACAGGGAGCCGAGCAGTACTTC	CASSAQGAEQYF
.	many	TRBV2	10	TRBJ2-1	TGTGCCAGCACCCTTAATGAGCAGTTCTTC	CASTLNEQFF
.	many	TRBV2	12	TRBJ1-4	TGTGCCAGCAGTGAATCGGGGTCCGGGCTGTTTTTT	CASSESGSGLFF
.	few	TRBV16	15	TRBJ2-6	TGTGCCAGCACCCGGAGGAACTCTGGGGCCAACGTCCTGACTTTC	CASTRRNSGANVLTF
.	.	TRBV12-3/TRBV12-4	13	TRBJ1-5	TGTGCCAGCAGTTTAGAAGTCAATCAGCCCCAGCATTTT	CASSLEVNQPQHF
.	few	TRBV9	14	TRBJ2-2	TGTGCCAGCAGCGTTAGCCGCGGGACCGGGGAGCTGTTTTTT	CASSVSRGTGELFF
.	few	TRBV10-2	14	TRBJ1-6	TGCGCCAGCAGTGAACAACATGGGAATTCACCCCTCCACTTT	CASSEQHGNSPLHF
.	.	TRBV7-9	15	TRBJ1-2	TGTGCCAGCAGCTTAGCGCAGGCAGGGGAGCGCGGCTACACCTTC	CASSLAQAGERGYTF
TRBD2	once	TRBV30	17	TRBJ2-3	TGTGCCTGGAGCCCCCCCTTTCTAGCGGGGAGGACAGATACGCAGTATTTT	CAWSPPFLAGRTDTQYF
.	many	TRBV5-1	13	TRBJ2-7	TGCGCCAGCAGCTTGGGGTTCCCGGAGGAGCAGTACTTC	CASSLGFPEEQYF
.	few	TRBV29-1	11	TRBJ2-1	TGCAGCGTTGCTTCCCGCAATGAGCAGTTCTTC	CSVASRNEQFF
.	.	TRBV27	13	TRBJ1-4	TGTGCCAGCAGTTTACAGGGTGCTGAAAAACTGTTTTTT	CASSLQGAEKLFF
.	.	TRBV27	14	TRBJ2-2	TGTGCCAGCAGTTTAGCAGGATCGAACGGGGAGCTGTTTTTT	CASSLAGSNGELFF
TRBD2	many	TRBV28	13	TRBJ2-1	TGTGCCAGTTCGACTAGCGGGGACAATGAGCAGTTCTTC	CASSTSGDNEQFF
TRBD1	few	TRBV12-3/TRBV12-4	14	TRBJ1-2	TGTGCCAGCAGTATAGGGACAGGGGTGAATGGCTACACCTTC	CASSIGTGVNGYTF
.	many	TRBV12-3/TRBV12-4	13	TRBJ2-1	TGTGCCAGCAGTTTACGGGGCTACAATGAGCAGTTCTTC	CASSLRGYNEQFF
.	many	TRBV3-1	14	TRBJ1-2	TGTGCCAGCAGCCAACAGACAGGCCTCTATGGCTACACCTTC	CASSQQTGLYGYTF
TRBD2	few	TRBV19	14	TRBJ2-3	TGTGCCAGTAGTATACTAGCGGGAGGGCCGACGCAGTATTTT	CASSILAGGPTQYF
.	few	TRBV6-5	14	TRBJ1-2	TGTGCCAGCAGTTACTCGTATGGGGTATCCGGCTACACCTTC	CASSYSYGVSGYTF
TRBD2	.	TRBV6-2/TRBV6-3	15	TRBJ2-2	TGTGCCAGCAGTAAACTAGCGGGGAACACCGGGGAGCTGTTTTTT	CASSKLAGNTGELFF
TRBD2	.	TRBV20-1	14	TRBJ2-1	TGCAGTGCTAGGTGGCTAGCGGACTACAATGAGCAGTTCTTC	CSARWLADYNEQFF
.	few	TRBV18	14	TRBJ1-4	TGTGCCAGCTCACCAGTGAAGGGTGGTGAAAAACTGTTTTTT	CASSPVKGGEKLFF
TRBD2	.	TRBV14	17	TRBJ2-1	TGTGCCAGCAGCCAAAATACCGGGACTAGCTTATTCCATGAGCAGTTCTTC	CASSQNTGTSLFHEQFF
TRBD2	few	TRBV5-5	16	TRBJ2-5	TGTGCCAGCAGCTCCTTTGAGGCGGGAGTAGGAGAGACCCAGTACTTC	CASSSFEAGVGETQYF
.	few	TRBV7-9	15	TRBJ1-1	TGTGCCAGCAGCCCCGGAAGCGGCCCGAACACTGAAGCTTTCTTT	CASSPGSGPNTEAFF
.	many	TRBV20-1	15	TRBJ2-1	TGCAGTGCTAGAGAACCTCAGAATTCCTACAATGAGCAGTTCTTC	CSAREPQNSYNEQFF
.	few	TRBV6-5	14	TRBJ2-1	TGTGCCAGCGAGAGGGACCAGCAGCGAGATGAGCAGTTCTTC	CASERDQQRDEQFF
TRBD2	.	TRBV28	16	TRBJ2-1	TGTGCCAGCAGTACCTCTACTAGCGGGTCCTACAATGAGCAGTTCTTC	CASSTSTSGSYNEQFF
.	few	TRBV5-4	13	TRBJ2-3	TGTGCCAGTGGCGGAGGGAGCACAGATACGCAGTATTTT	CASGGGSTDTQYF
.	many	TRBV19	14	TRBJ2-2	TGTGCCACCACCTCCCAGCCGAACACCGGGGAGCTGTTTTTT	CATTSQPNTGELFF
TRBD1	many	TRBV19	14	TRBJ2-7	TGTGCCAGTTCCTTCAGGGGGCCGCCTAACGAGCAGTACTTC	CASSFRGPPNEQYF
TRBD1	few	TRBV6-1	13	TRBJ1-6	TGTGCCAGCAGGAGACAGGGGTACTCACCCCTCCACTTT	CASRRQGYSPLHF
.	.	TRBV19	15	TRBJ2-3	TGTGCCAGTAGTCTAGGCGCAGGGGTTGTGGATACGCAGTATTTT	CASSLGAGVVDTQYF
.	.	TRBV2	13	TRBJ1-1	TGTGCCACTAAACAGCACATGAACACTGAAGCTTTCTTT	CATKQHMNTEAFF
TRBD2	few	TRBV7-7	15	TRBJ2-2	TGTGCCAGCAGCCCTAGCGGGGTTAACACCGGGGAGCTGTTTTTT	CASSPSGVNTGELFF
.	many	TRBV12-3/TRBV12-4	12	TRBJ2-3	TGTGCCAGCAGTTTAACGAGGGATACGCAGTATTTT	CASSLTRDTQYF
TRBD2	few	TRBV6-4	15	TRBJ2-3	TGTGCCAGCAGTGACTCTAGCGGGGGGGCAGATACGCAGTATTTT	CASSDSSGGADTQYF
.	few	TRBV12-3/TRBV12-4	17	TRBJ2-4	TGTGCCAGCAGCTTACGGGAAACGGGATGGGGCAAAAACATTCAGTACTTC	CASSLRETGWGKNIQYF
TRBD2	.	TRBV20-1	16	TRBJ2-7	TGCAGTGCCACACTAGCGGGGCTAACCCTTCCCTACGAGCAGTACTTC	CSATLAGLTLPYEQYF
TRBD1	.	TRBV6-6	16	TRBJ1-2	TGTGCCAGCAGTTATAGGGGGGGACAGGGTTCGTATGGCTACACCTTC	CASSYRGGQGSYGYTF
.	few	TRBV12-3/TRBV12-4	16	TRBJ1-3	TGTGCCAGCAGTTTAGGATTGGGGAGCTCTGGAAACACCATATATTTT	CASSLGLGSSGNTIYF
.	.	TRBV29-1	14	TRBJ2-3	TGCAGCGTTAATAGCAGGGACGCCACAGATACGCAGTATTTT	CSVNSRDATDTQYF
.	.	TRBV15	14	TRBJ1-1	TGTGCCACCAGCAGAGCGCGGCAGGGAACTGAAGCTTTCTTT	CATSRARQGTEAFF
.	.	TRBV29-1	12	TRBJ2-7	TGCAGCGTTGGCAGGGTTGGGGACGAGCAGTACTTC	CSVGRVGDEQYF
TRBD1	.	TRBV5-1	14	TRBJ2-7	TGCGCCAGCAGCGCACGGACAGGGCCCTACGAGCAGTACTTC	CASSARTGPYEQYF
.	many	TRBV7-9	12	TRBJ2-1	TGTGCCAGCAGCTTAGTTGGGGATGAGCAGTTCTTC	CASSLVGDEQFF
.	many	TRBV5-1	16	TRBJ2-2	TGCGCCAGCAGCTGGGACACCGTGGGCGGCACCGGGGAGCTGTTTTTT	CASSWDTVGGTGELFF
TRBD1	few	TRBV4-3	17	TRBJ1-2	TGCGCCAGCAGCCGAAAGGGCAGGGGGTCGGGATCTGATGGCTACACCTTC	CASSRKGRGSGSDGYTF
TRBD2	.	TRBV11-2	21	TRBJ2-3	TGTGCCAGCAGCTTAGAAGATTTGTTGACTAGCGGGAGGGCCGGGACAGATACGCAGTATTTT	CASSLEDLLTSGRAGTDTQYF
.	.	TRBV7-2	16	TRBJ1-6	TGTGCCAGCAGCTTATCCTTGGGCAGGGGTAGTTCACCCCTCCACTTT	CASSLSLGRGSSPLHF
.	few	TRBV6-6	13	TRBJ2-3	TGTGCCAGCACAAGGGGTAGCACAGATACGCAGTATTTT	CASTRGSTDTQYF
.	.	TRBV24-1	13	TRBJ1-2	TGTGCCACCAGTGGTTTCAGGGCAGAAGGCTACACCTTC	CATSGFRAEGYTF
TRBD1	many	TRBV6-5	14	TRBJ1-1	TGTGCCAGCAGTTATGAAGGGACAGTGGTAGAAGCTTTCTTT	CASSYEGTVVEAFF
.	few	TRBV29-1	15	TRBJ2-3	TGCAGCGTTGAAGAGAGGGGAGGGGGAACAGATACGCAGTATTTT	CSVEERGGGTDTQYF
TRBD2	.	TRBV14	16	TRBJ2-7	TGTGCCAGCAACCAAGATCGCCTAGCGGGAGCCGCCGAGCAGTACTTC	CASNQDRLAGAAEQYF
.	.	TRBV12-3/TRBV12-4	14	TRBJ2-1	TGTGCCAGCAGTTTAGGTGTCCCAAACAATGAGCAGTTCTTC	CASSLGVPNNEQFF